These T cell receptor beta chains were read from a single sample in a study of shared clonotypes between healthy human individuals. TCRdb's table, derived via immunoSEQ multiplex PCR, lists solely in-frame clones and lacks some. The profile shows around 700,000 clones, around 73% of them singletons. Specimen: memory CD4+ T cells sorted from blood. Every receptor here comes from a woman aged 30 to 39 in good health. Both conserved end residues are part of each CDR3. The D gene is left open where the match is weak. Size is stated for part of the rows, as once, few or many counts, or as a class when the clone is expanded.

D	J	V	size	CDR3	DNA
TRBD2	TRBJ2-1	TRBV7-6	NA	CASSGGGLAGGPHNEQFF	TGTGCCAGCAGCGGAGGGGGACTAGCGGGAGGGCCTCACAATGAGCAGTTCTTC
NA	TRBJ1-2	TRBV7-9	NA	CASSLAGEYGYTF	TGTGCCAGCAGCTTAGCCGGGGAGTATGGCTACACCTTC
TRBD1	TRBJ2-6	TRBV4-1	NA	CASSQGQGVSVLTF	TGCGCCAGCAGCCAGGGACAGGGGGTGAGCGTCCTGACTTTC
NA	TRBJ2-7	TRBV13	NA	CASSLGQVLSYEQYF	TGTGCCAGCAGCTTAGGGCAGGTTCTCTCCTACGAGCAGTACTTC
TRBD2	TRBJ2-1	TRBV5-1	many	CASSLASGGYNEQFF	TGCGCCAGCAGCTTGGCTAGCGGGGGTTACAATGAGCAGTTCTTC
NA	TRBJ2-3	TRBV18	NA	CASSPEGTDTQYF	TGTGCCAGCTCGCCGGAGGGCACAGATACGCAGTATTTT
TRBD1	TRBJ2-2	TRBV27	NA	CASRTGQGSTGELFF	TGTGCCAGCAGGACCGGACAGGGTTCGACCGGGGAGCTGTTTTTT
TRBD1	TRBJ2-1	TRBV5-1	NA	CASSTGGISYNEQFF	TGCGCCAGCAGCACAGGGGGCATCTCCTACAATGAGCAGTTCTTC
TRBD1	TRBJ1-2	TRBV5-4	NA	CASSLGQGIYGYTF	TGTGCCAGCAGCTTAGGACAGGGGATATATGGCTACACCTTC
NA	TRBJ2-2	TRBV19	NA	CASSLSGNTGELFF	TGTGCCAGTAGTCTCTCGGGGAACACCGGGGAGCTGTTTTTT
TRBD1	TRBJ1-4	TRBV27	NA	CASSPGQGLNEKLFF	TGTGCCAGCAGTCCCGGACAGGGCCTTAATGAAAAACTGTTTTTT
NA	TRBJ1-1	TRBV2	NA	CASSESAPGRLTEAFF	TGTGCCAGCAGTGAAAGCGCACCGGGACGTTTGACTGAAGCTTTCTTT
NA	TRBJ1-1	TRBV13	NA	CASSLDATGNTEAFF	TGTGCCAGCAGCTTAGACGCGACAGGAAACACTGAAGCTTTCTTT
TRBD1	TRBJ1-4	TRBV7-6	few	CASSNGQGQEKLFF	TGTGCCAGCTCCAACGGACAGGGTCAAGAAAAACTGTTTTTT
TRBD1	TRBJ1-2	TRBV5-4	NA	CASSLVGTGFAGYTF	TGTGCCAGCAGCTTGGTAGGGACAGGGTTTGCTGGCTACACCTTC
TRBD2	TRBJ2-3	TRBV13	NA	CASREREPPDTQYF	TGTGCCAGCAGGGAGCGGGAGCCGCCAGATACGCAGTATTTT
NA	TRBJ2-3	TRBV6-5	NA	CASSRTSTDTQYF	TGTGCCAGCAGCAGGACTAGCACAGATACGCAGTATTTT
TRBD1	TRBJ2-5	TRBV5-1	few	CASSIGTGGFETQYF	TGCGCCAGCAGCATAGGGACAGGGGGATTTGAGACCCAGTACTTC
TRBD1	TRBJ2-5	TRBV5-1	NA	CASREQGATETQYF	TGCGCCAGCAGAGAGCAGGGGGCAACAGAGACCCAGTACTTC
TRBD1	TRBJ1-5	TRBV7-2	NA	CASSFDRGLYQPQHF	TGTGCCAGCAGCTTTGACAGGGGGTTGTATCAGCCCCAGCATTTT
NA	TRBJ1-1	TRBV27	many	CASKRTSADTEAFF	TGTGCCAGCAAAAGGACCTCGGCCGACACTGAAGCTTTCTTT
NA	TRBJ1-4	TRBV30	many	CALPTSATNEKLFF	TGTGCCTTACCTACCAGTGCAACTAATGAAAAACTGTTTTTT
TRBD2	TRBJ2-1	TRBV2	NA	CASSKLAGGGHNEQFF	TGTGCCAGCAGTAAGCTAGCGGGAGGGGGGCACAATGAGCAGTTCTTC
NA	TRBJ2-7	TRBV5-4	NA	CASSGRDNSYEQYF	TGTGCCAGCAGCGGACGGGACAACTCCTACGAGCAGTACTTC
TRBD1	TRBJ1-5	TRBV30	few	CAWSGQGNHPQHF	TGTGCCTGGAGTGGACAGGGGAATCATCCCCAGCATTTT
NA	TRBJ1-5	TRBV5-1	NA	CASSLEPGENQPQHF	TGCGCCAGCAGCTTGGAGCCAGGGGAAAATCAGCCCCAGCATTTT
TRBD2	TRBJ2-7	TRBV28	NA	CASRASAGGSYEQYF	TGTGCCAGCAGAGCATCGGCGGGAGGTTCCTACGAGCAGTACTTC
NA	TRBJ2-3	TRBV4-1	NA	CASSQISLRTDTQYF	TGCGCCAGCAGCCAAATTTCTCTCCGCACAGATACGCAGTATTTT
NA	TRBJ2-6	TRBV28	NA	CATGGGRMALSGANVLTF	TGTGCCACTGGAGGGGGGCGGATGGCACTCTCTGGGGCCAACGTCCTGACTTTC
NA	TRBJ1-1	TRBV10-3	few	CAISEAAGGTGTEAFF	TGTGCCATCAGTGAGGCCGCGGGGGGGACGGGCACTGAAGCTTTCTTT
NA	TRBJ2-1	TRBV5-1	NA	CASSLISGASYNEQFF	TGCGCCAGCAGCTTGATTTCGGGTGCCTCCTACAATGAGCAGTTCTTC
NA	TRBJ1-1	TRBV14	NA	CASSQGRQWVAEAFF	TGTGCCAGCAGCCAGGGGCGTCAGTGGGTCGCTGAAGCTTTCTTT
NA	TRBJ2-7	TRBV28	few	CASSLRGEQYF	TGTGCCAGCAGTCTTAGAGGCGAGCAGTACTTC
NA	TRBJ1-2	TRBV28	NA	CASSLMGGYGYTF	TGTGCCAGCAGTTTGATGGGGGGCTATGGCTACACCTTC
NA	TRBJ1-2	TRBV11-1	NA	CASSEQGTYGYTF	TGTGCCAGCAGCGAACAGGGTACCTATGGCTACACCTTC
TRBD1	TRBJ2-3	TRBV27	NA	CASSQRGPYLTDTQYF	TGTGCCAGCAGTCAAAGGGGGCCCTACCTCACAGATACGCAGTATTTT
NA	TRBJ1-2	TRBV7-9	NA	CASSSQGYGYTF	TGTGCCAGCAGCTCCCAAGGCTATGGCTACACCTTC
TRBD2	TRBJ2-1	TRBV27	NA	CASSLAGGGSGQFF	TGTGCCAGCAGTTTAGCGGGAGGAGGGAGTGGGCAGTTCTTC
NA	TRBJ1-2	TRBV19	NA	CASRDRFNYGYTF	TGTGCCAGTAGGGACAGATTTAACTATGGCTACACCTTC
NA	TRBJ2-7	TRBV27	few	CASSRTGNEQYF	TGTGCCAGCTCTCGAACAGGTAACGAGCAGTACTTC
NA	TRBJ2-7	TRBV19	NA	CASSMGGHEQYF	TGTGCCAGTAGTATGGGGGGACACGAGCAGTACTTC
TRBD2	TRBJ2-5	TRBV25-1	NA	CASSETSGSVETQYF	TGTGCCAGCAGTGAAACTAGCGGGAGTGTCGAGACCCAGTACTTC
TRBD1	TRBJ2-5	TRBV6-1	NA	CASNIDRGQTQYF	TGTGCCAGCAATATCGACAGGGGTCAGACCCAGTACTTC
NA	TRBJ2-4	TRBV10-3	few	CAISEPELGRMGKNIQYF	TGTGCCATCAGTGAGCCTGAGCTAGGGAGGATGGGCAAAAACATTCAGTACTTC
NA	TRBJ1-1	TRBV5-1	NA	CASSFSGENTEAFF	TGCGCCAGCAGCTTCTCAGGTGAGAACACTGAAGCTTTCTTT
TRBD2	TRBJ2-1	TRBV13	NA	CASSQPRREVSYNEQFF	TGTGCCAGCAGCCAACCCCGCCGGGAGGTCTCCTACAATGAGCAGTTCTTC
NA	TRBJ2-7	TRBV6-1	NA	CASKGSWGRSYEQYF	TGTGCCAGCAAGGGGTCGTGGGGCCGTTCCTACGAGCAGTACTTC
TRBD2	TRBJ2-5	TRBV5-8	once	CASSLAGLAGPGGQETQYF	TGTGCCAGCAGCTTAGCGGGACTAGCGGGACCAGGCGGTCAAGAGACCCAGTACTTC
NA	TRBJ1-1	TRBV19	NA	CASSALITDLSVAFF	TGTGCCAGTAGTGCCTTGATAACAGACCTGTCGGTAGCTTTCTTT
TRBD2	TRBJ2-3	TRBV29-1	NA	CSGSAGGPLMAQYF	TGCAGCGGGTCCGCGGGAGGACCTCTTATGGCGCAGTATTTT
NA	TRBJ1-2	TRBV11-2	once	CASSFQGHGYTF	TGTGCCAGCAGCTTCCAGGGGCACGGCTACACCTTC
TRBD2	TRBJ2-1	TRBV6-6	NA	CASSYSGRESEQFF	TGTGCCAGCAGTTACTCTGGGCGGGAGTCTGAGCAGTTCTTC
TRBD1	TRBJ1-2	TRBV28	NA	CASSLQGWFYGYTF	TGTGCCAGCAGTCTACAGGGGTGGTTCTATGGCTACACCTTC